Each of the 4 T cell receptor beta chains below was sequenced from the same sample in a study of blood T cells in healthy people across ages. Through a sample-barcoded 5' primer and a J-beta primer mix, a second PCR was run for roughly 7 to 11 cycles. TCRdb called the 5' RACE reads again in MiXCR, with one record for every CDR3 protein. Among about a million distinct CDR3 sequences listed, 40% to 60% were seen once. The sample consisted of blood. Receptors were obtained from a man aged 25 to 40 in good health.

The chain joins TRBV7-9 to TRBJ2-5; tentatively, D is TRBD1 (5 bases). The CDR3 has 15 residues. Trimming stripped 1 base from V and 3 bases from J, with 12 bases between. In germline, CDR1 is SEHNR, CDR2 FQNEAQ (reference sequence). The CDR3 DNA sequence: TGTGCCAGCAGCTTAGTGCGGCAGGGTAAAGAGACCCAGTACTTC. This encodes CASSLVRQGKETQYF.

This chain's CDR3 is CSANTITGGRNQPQHF. The CDR3 nucleotides are TGCAGTGCCAATACTATAACAGGGGGACGCAATCAGCCCCAGCATTTT. The V gene is TRBV20-1, the J gene TRBJ1-5, with 8 bases lining up with TRBD1. Germline V lookup: CDR1 DFQATT, CDR2 SNEGSKA (reference sequence). The V and J ends lost 6 bases and 2 bases, in that order; junction bases with no gene match: 12. There are 16 residues in the CDR3.

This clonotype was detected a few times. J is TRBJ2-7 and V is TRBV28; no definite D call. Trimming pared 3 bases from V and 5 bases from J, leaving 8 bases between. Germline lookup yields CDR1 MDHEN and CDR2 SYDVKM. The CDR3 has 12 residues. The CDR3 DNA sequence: TGTGCCAGCAGTTTGCGTAACCACGAGCAGTACTTC. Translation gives CASSLRNHEQYF.

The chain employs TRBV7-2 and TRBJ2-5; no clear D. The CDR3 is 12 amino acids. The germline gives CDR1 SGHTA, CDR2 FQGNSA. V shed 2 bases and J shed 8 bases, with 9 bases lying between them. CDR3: CASSLLSTTQYF. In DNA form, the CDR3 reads TGTGCCAGCAGCTTATTAAGCACCACCCAGTACTTC.